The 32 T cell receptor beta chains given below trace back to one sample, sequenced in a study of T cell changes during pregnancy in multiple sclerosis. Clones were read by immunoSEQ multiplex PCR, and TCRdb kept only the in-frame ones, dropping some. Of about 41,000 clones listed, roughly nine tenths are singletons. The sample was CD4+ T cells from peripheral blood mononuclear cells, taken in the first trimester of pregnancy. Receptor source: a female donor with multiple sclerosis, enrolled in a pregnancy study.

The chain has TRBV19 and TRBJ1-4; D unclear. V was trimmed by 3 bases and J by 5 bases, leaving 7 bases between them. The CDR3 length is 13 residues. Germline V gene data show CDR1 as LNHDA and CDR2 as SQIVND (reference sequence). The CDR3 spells CASSIGKNEKLFF. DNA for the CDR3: TGTGCCAGTAGTATCGGGAAGAATGAAAAACTGTTTTTT. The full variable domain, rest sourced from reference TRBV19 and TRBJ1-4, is DGGITQSPKYLFRKEGQNVTLSCEQNLNHDAMYWYRQDPGQGLRLIYYSQIVNDFQKGDIAEGYSVSREKKESFPLTVTSAQKNPTAFYLCASSIGKNEKLFFGSGTQLSVL.

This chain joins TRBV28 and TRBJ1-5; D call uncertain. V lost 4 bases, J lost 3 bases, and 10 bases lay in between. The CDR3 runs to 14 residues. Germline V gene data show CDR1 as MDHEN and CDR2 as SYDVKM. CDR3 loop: CASSSPGNNQPQHF. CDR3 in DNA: TGTGCCAGCAGTTCCCCCGGGAACAATCAGCCCCAGCATTTT.

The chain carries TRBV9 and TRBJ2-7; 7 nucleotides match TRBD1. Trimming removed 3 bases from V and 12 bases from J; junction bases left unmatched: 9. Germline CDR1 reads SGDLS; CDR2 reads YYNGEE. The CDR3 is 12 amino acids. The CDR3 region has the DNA TGTGCCAGCAGCGCAGGGGGTGGGCCCTTGTACTTC. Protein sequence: CASSAGGGPLYF.

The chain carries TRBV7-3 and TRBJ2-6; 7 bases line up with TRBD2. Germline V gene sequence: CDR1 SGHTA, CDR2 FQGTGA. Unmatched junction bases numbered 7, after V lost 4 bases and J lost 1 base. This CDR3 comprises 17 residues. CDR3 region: CASSSRGAGSGANVLTF. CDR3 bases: TGTGCCAGCAGCTCCCGGGGAGCGGGATCTGGGGCCAACGTCCTGACTTTC.

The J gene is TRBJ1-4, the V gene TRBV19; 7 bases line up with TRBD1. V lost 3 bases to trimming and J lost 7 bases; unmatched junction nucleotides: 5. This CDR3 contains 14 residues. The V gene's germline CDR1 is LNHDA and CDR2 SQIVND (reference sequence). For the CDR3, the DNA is TGTGCCAGTAGTATCCAACAGGGGACTGAAAAACTGTTTTTT. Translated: CASSIQQGTEKLFF.

DNA for the CDR3: TGTGCCAGCAGCCAACTACCGGGACTAGCAAATGAGCAGTTCTTC. Its protein product is CASSQLPGLANEQFF. The rearrangement joins TRBV7-3 to TRBJ2-1; 9 bases line up with TRBD2. The CDR3 totals 15 residues. Germline values: CDR1 SGHTA, CDR2 FQGTGA. The junction had 9 bases not matched to a gene; V was cut back by 5 bases and J by 7 bases.

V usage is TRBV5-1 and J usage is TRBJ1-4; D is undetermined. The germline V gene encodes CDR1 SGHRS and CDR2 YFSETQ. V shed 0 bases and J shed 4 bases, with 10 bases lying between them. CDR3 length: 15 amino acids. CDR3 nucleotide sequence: TGCGCCAGCAGCTTGGGGACTGCCTATAATGAAAAACTGTTTTTT. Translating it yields CASSLGTAYNEKLFF. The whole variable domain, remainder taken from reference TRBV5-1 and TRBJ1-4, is KAGVTQTPRYLIKTRGQQVTLSCSPISGHRSVSWYQQTPGQGLQFLFEYFSETQRNKGNFPGRFSGRQFSNSRSEMNVSTLELGDSALYLCASSLGTAYNEKLFFGSGTQLSVL.

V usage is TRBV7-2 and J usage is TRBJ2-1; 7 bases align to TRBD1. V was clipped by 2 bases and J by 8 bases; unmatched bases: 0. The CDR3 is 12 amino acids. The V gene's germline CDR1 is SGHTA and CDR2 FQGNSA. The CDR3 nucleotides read TGTGCCAGCAGCTTAACAGGGGATGAGCAGTTCTTC. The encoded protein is CASSLTGDEQFF. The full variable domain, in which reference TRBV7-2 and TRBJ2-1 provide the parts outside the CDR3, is GAGVSQSPSNKVTEKGKDVELRCDPISGHTALYWYRQSLGQGLEFLIYFQGNSAPDKSGLPSDRFSAERTGGSVSTLTIQRTQQEDSAVYLCASSLTGDEQFFGPGTRLTVL.

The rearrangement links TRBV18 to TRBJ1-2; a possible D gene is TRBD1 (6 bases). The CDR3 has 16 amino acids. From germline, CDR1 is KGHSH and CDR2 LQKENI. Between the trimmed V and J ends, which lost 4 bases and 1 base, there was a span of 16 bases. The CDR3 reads CASSLGPGQFNYGYTF. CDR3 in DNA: TGTGCCAGCTCACTAGGTCCGGGACAATTTAACTATGGCTACACCTTC.

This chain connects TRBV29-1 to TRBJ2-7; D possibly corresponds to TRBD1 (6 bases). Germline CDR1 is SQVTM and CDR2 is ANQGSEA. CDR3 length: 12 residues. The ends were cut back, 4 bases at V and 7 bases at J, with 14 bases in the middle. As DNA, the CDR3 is TGCAGCGTTGGAAGGAACAGGGATGAGCAGTACTTC. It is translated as CSVGRNRDEQYF.

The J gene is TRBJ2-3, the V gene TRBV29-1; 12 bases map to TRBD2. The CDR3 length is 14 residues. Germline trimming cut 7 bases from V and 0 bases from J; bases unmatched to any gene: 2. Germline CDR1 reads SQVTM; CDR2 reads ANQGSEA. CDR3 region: CSGGLAGSTDTQYF. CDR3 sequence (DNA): TGCAGCGGCGGACTAGCGGGAAGCACAGATACGCAGTATTTT.

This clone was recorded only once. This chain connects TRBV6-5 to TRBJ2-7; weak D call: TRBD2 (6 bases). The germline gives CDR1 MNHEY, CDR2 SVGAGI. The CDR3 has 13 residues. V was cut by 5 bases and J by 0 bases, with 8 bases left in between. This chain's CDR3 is CASSRGNSYEQYF. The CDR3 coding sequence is TGTGCCAGCAGTCGCGGGAACTCCTACGAGCAGTACTTC.

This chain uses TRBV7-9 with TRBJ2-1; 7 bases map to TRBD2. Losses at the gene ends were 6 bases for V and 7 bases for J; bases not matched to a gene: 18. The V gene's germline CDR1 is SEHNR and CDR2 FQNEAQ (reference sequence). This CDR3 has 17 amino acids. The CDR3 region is CASRGGLSGVGENEQFF. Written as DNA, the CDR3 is TGTGCCAGCAGGGGAGGGTTGTCCGGGGTCGGGGAGAATGAGCAGTTCTTC.

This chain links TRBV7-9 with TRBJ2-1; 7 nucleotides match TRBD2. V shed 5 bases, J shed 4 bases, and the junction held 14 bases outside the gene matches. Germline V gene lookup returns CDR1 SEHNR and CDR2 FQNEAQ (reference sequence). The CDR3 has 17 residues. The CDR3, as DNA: TGTGCCAGCAGCCCTACGTTCCGCGGGAGAGGGTACAATGAGCAGTTCTTC. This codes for CASSPTFRGRGYNEQFF.

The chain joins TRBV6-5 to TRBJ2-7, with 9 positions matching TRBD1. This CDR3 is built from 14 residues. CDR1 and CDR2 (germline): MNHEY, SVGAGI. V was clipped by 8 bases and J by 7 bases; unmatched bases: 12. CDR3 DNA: TGTGCCAGCGCCACGGGGGACAGGGCGGATGAGCAGTACTTC. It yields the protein CASATGDRADEQYF.

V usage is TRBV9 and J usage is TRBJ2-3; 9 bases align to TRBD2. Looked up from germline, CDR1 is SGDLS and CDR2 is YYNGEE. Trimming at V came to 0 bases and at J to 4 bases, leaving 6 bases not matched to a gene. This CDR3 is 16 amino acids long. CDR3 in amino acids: CASSVGLSGSADTQYF. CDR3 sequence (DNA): TGTGCCAGCAGCGTAGGCCTTAGCGGGAGTGCAGATACGCAGTATTTT. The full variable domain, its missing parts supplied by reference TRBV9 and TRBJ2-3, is DSGVTQTPKHLITATGQRVTLRCSPRSGDLSVYWYQQSLDQGLQFLIQYYNGEERAKGNILERFSAQQFPDLHSELNLSSLELGDSALYFCASSVGLSGSADTQYFGPGTRLTVL.

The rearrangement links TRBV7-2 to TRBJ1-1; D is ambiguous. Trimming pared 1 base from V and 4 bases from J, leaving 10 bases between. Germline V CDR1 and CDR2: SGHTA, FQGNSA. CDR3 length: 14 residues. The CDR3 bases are TGTGCCAGCAGCTTAGTGAGGGTGGCCACTGAAGCTTTCTTT. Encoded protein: CASSLVRVATEAFF.

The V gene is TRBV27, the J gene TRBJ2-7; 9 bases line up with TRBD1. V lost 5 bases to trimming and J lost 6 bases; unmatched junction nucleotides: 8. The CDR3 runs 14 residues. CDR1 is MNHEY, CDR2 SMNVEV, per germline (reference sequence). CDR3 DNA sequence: TGTGCCAGCAGTCCAAGGGACAGGGCGGCCGAGCAGTACTTC. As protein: CASSPRDRAAEQYF.

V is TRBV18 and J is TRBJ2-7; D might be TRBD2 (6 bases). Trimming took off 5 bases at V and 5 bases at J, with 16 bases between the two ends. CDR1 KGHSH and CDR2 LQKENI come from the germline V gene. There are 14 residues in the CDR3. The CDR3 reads CASSLRDAWDEQYF. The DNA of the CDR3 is TGTGCCAGCTCATTGCGGGACGCCTGGGACGAGCAGTACTTC.

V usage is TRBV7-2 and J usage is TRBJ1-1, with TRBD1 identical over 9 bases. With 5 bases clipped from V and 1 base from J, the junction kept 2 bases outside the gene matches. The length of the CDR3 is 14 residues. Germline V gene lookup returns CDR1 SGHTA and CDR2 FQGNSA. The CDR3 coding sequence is TGTGCCAGCAGCACAGGGGGCACGAACACTGAAGCTTTCTTT. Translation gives CASSTGGTNTEAFF.

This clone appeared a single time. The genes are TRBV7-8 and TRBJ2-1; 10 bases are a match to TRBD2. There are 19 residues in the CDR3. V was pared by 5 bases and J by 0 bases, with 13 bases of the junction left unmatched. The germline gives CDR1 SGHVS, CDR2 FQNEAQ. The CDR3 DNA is TGTGCCAGCAGCCAACTAAAAGCGGGAGGGCCCCGCTCCTACAATGAGCAGTTCTTC. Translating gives CASSQLKAGGPRSYNEQFF.

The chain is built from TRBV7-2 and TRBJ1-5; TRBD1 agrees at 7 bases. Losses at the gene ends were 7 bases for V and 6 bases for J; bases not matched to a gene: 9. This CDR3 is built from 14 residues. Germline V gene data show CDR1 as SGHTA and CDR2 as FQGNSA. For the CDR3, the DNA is TGTGCCAGCAACCGAGGGGGCGCCGGTCAGCCCCAGCATTTT. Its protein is CASNRGGAGQPQHF.

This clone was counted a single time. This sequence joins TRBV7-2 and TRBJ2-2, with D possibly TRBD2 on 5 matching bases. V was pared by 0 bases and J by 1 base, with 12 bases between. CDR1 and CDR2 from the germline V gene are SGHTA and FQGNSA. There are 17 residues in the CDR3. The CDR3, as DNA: TGTGCCAGCAGCTTAGCGACGCAGCGGTTGAACACCGGGGAGCTGTTTTTT. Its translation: CASSLATQRLNTGELFF.

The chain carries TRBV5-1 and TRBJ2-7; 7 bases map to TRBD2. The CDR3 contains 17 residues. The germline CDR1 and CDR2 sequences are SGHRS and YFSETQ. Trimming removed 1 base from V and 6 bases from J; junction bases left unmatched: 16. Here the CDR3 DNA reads TGCGCCAGCAGCTTGAGAGGATTTAGCGGGTCGGTGAGCGAGCAGTACTTC. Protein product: CASSLRGFSGSVSEQYF.

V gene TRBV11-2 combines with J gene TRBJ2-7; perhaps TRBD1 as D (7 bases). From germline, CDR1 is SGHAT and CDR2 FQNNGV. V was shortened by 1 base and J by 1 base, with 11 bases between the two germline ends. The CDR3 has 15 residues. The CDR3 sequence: CASSLVAGGSYEQYF. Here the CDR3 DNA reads TGTGCCAGCAGCTTAGTGGCAGGGGGGTCCTACGAGCAGTACTTC. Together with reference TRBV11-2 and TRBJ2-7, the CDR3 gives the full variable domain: EAGVAQSPRYKIIEKRQSVAFWCNPISGHATLYWYQQILGQGPKLLIQFQNNGVVDDSQLPKDRFSAERLKGVDSTLKIQPAKLEDSAVYLCASSLVAGGSYEQYFGPGTRLTVT.

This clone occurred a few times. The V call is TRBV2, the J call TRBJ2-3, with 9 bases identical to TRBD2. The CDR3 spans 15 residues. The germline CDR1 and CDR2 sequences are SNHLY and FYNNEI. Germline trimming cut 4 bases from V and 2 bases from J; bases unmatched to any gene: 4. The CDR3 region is CASSGTSANTDTQYF. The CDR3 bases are TGTGCCAGCAGTGGGACTAGCGCCAACACAGATACGCAGTATTTT.

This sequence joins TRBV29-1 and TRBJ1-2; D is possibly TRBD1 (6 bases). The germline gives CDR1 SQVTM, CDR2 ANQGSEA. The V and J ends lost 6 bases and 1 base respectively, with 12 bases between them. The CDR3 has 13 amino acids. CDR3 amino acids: CSVISGVNYGYTF. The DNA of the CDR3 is TGCAGCGTCATATCAGGGGTTAACTATGGCTACACCTTC. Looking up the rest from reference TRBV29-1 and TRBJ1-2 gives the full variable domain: SAVISQKPSRDICQRGTSLTIQCQVDSQVTMMFWYRQQPGQSLTLIATANQGSEATYESGFVIDKFPISRPNLTFSTLTVSNMSPEDSSIYLCSVISGVNYGYTFGSGTRLTVV.

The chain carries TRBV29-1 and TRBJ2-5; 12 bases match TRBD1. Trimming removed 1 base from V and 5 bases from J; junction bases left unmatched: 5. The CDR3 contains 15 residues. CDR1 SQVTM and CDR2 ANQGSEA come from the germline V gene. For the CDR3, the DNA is TGCAGCGTTGAAGCCAGGGACAGGGGGCCGGAGACCCAGTACTTC. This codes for CSVEARDRGPETQYF.

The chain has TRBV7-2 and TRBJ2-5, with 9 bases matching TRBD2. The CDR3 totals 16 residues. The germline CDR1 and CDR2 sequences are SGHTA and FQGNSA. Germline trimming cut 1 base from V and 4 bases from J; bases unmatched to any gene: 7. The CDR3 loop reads CASSLGVSGSRETQYF. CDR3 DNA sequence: TGTGCCAGCAGCTTAGGGGTTAGCGGGAGCCGAGAGACCCAGTACTTC.

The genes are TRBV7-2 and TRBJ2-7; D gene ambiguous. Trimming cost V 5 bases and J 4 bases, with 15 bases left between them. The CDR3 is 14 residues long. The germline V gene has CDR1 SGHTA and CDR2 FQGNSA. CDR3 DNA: TGTGCCAGCAGCGCAGCTGGAGTGATATACGAGCAGTACTTC. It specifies CASSAAGVIYEQYF. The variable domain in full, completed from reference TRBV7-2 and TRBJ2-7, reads GAGVSQSPSNKVTEKGKDVELRCDPISGHTALYWYRQSLGQGLEFLIYFQGNSAPDKSGLPSDRFSAERTGGSVSTLTIQRTQQEDSAVYLCASSAAGVIYEQYFGPGTRLTVT.

The DNA for the CDR3 is TGTGCCAGCAGCCCCCAACCTGGCGGGAGCACAGATACGCAGTATTTT. It specifies CASSPQPGGSTDTQYF. The J gene is TRBJ2-3, the V gene TRBV7-2; possible D gene TRBD2, 5 bases. V lost 5 bases to trimming and J lost 0 bases, with 15 bases between them. In germline, CDR1 is SGHTA, CDR2 FQGNSA. The CDR3 has 16 amino acids.

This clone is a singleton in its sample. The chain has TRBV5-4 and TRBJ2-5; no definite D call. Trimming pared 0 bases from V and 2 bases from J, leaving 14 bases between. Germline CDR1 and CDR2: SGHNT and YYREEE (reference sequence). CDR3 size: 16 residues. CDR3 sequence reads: CASSLAMGRQQETQYF. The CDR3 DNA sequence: TGTGCCAGCAGCTTGGCAATGGGCCGTCAACAAGAGACCCAGTACTTC.